This T cell receptor beta chain is drawn from a study of blood T cell repertoires in COVID-19. In the study overall: The analysed material was cDNA or gDNA that came from T cells, B-cell-depleted T cells, or PBMCs.

The protocol was immunoSEQ multiplex PCR, while the TCRdb copy is restricted to in-frame clones and leaves out a portion. This table has 200,000 to 300,000 clones, roughly four fifths appearing once. Germline lookup yields CDR1 MNHEY and CDR2 SVGAGI. V gave up 4 bases and J gave up 4 bases, with 8 bases separating them. CDR3 length equals 13 residues. The sequenced sample was peripheral blood. The J gene is TRBJ1-3, the V gene TRBV6-5; D is unclear. This receptor was obtained from a woman aged 80 or over with COVID-19, enrolled during active disease. The CDR3 reads CASSSELGNTIYF. For the CDR3, the DNA is TGTGCCAGCAGTTCGGAGCTCGGAAACACCATATATTTT.